Below are 11 T cell receptor beta chains sequenced from a single sample in a study of T cell responses to AZD1222 COVID-19 vaccine. This table comes from immunoSEQ multiplex PCR, and its TCRdb copy is limited to in-frame clones, with some not included. The sample comprises approximately 120,000 clones, 85% to 90% of which are singletons, and roughly 4.4% rests with the top ten. Sequenced here: peripheral blood, sampled 28 days after the second AZD1222 dose. Receptors originate from an adult who received the AZD1222 COVID-19 vaccine.

The chain uses TRBV5-4 and TRBJ2-5; 7 bases line up with TRBD2. CDR3 size: 16 residues. The V gene's germline CDR1 is SGHNT and CDR2 YYREEE (reference sequence). J lost 2 bases, V lost 0 bases, and 7 bases had no gene match. CDR3 loop: CASSLAVSGVQETQYF. The CDR3 coding sequence is TGTGCCAGCAGCTTGGCCGTCAGCGGGGTACAAGAGACCCAGTACTTC.

The gene calls are TRBV24-1 and TRBJ1-2; no clear D gene. The CDR3 runs to 13 residues. Germline lookup yields CDR1 KGHDR and CDR2 SFDVKD. V lost 1 base and J lost 8, with 10 bases in between. The CDR3 sequence is CATSDFSGMGYTF. For the CDR3, the DNA is TGTGCCACCAGTGATTTCTCGGGGATGGGCTACACCTTC.

The chain combines TRBV2 with TRBJ1-5; D unresolved. Germline V CDR1 and CDR2: SNHLY, FYNNEI. The V end was cut by 5 bases, the J end by 11 bases, with 13 bases between. This CDR3 is 12 amino acids long. In DNA, the CDR3 is TGTGCCAGCAGTACCGGCGGGTCGGCCCAGCATTTT. Translation gives CASSTGGSAQHF.

The gene calls are TRBV5-1 and TRBJ1-1; a possible D gene is TRBD1 (5 bases). This CDR3 spans 15 amino acids. Germline V CDR1 and CDR2: SGHRS, YFSETQ. The V and J ends lost 0 bases and 4 bases respectively, with 13 bases between them. As DNA, the CDR3 is TGCGCCAGCAGCTTGGGTATTGGGGCTGCCACTGAAGCTTTCTTT. Amino acid sequence: CASSLGIGAATEAFF.

The rearrangement uses TRBV7-2 and TRBJ1-3; maybe TRBD1 (6 bases). CDR1 and CDR2 from the germline V gene are SGHTA and FQGNSA. Trimming removed 6 bases at V and 4 bases at J, with 16 bases between. The CDR3 is 15 residues long. This CDR3 reads CASSSRGGSGNTIYF. The CDR3 nucleotides read TGTGCCAGCAGTTCACGAGGGGGGTCGGGAAACACCATATATTTT. The variable domain in full, completed from reference TRBV7-2 and TRBJ1-3, reads GAGVSQSPSNKVTEKGKDVELRCDPISGHTALYWYRQSLGQGLEFLIYFQGNSAPDKSGLPSDRFSAERTGGSVSTLTIQRTQQEDSAVYLCASSSRGGSGNTIYFGEGSWLTVV.

The CDR3 is CASSPGRIGGASQETQYF. The CDR3 nucleotides read TGTGCCAGCAGCCCCGGGAGGATAGGCGGAGCGAGTCAAGAGACCCAGTACTTC. The J gene is TRBJ2-5, the V gene TRBV11-2; 7 bases fit TRBD2. The CDR3 is 18 residues long. V lost 5 bases to trimming and J lost 2 bases; unmatched junction nucleotides: 17. Germline CDR1 reads SGHAT; CDR2 reads FQNNGV. The full variable domain, rest sourced from reference TRBV11-2 and TRBJ2-5, is EAGVAQSPRYKIIEKRQSVAFWCNPISGHATLYWYQQILGQGPKLLIQFQNNGVVDDSQLPKDRFSAERLKGVDSTLKIQPAKLEDSAVYLCASSPGRIGGASQETQYFGPGTRLLVL.

The CDR3 nucleotides read TGTGCCAGCAGCAAAGGGAAAGATAAAGGAGCGGGGGGACTCTACGAGCAGTACTTC. This sequence encodes CASSKGKDKGAGGLYEQYF. The V call is TRBV21-1, the J call TRBJ2-7; the DNA was not used to check the table's D call, TRBD2. TRBV21-1 is tagged as a pseudogene. The CDR3 is made up of 19 amino acids.

Turning to this clone: Other DNA sequences in the same sample also yield this CDR3. This chain uses TRBV30 with TRBJ1-1; possible D gene TRBD1, 5 bases. Germline loops: CDR1 GTSNPN, CDR2 SVGIG (reference sequence). The length of the CDR3 is 13 residues. Trimming removed 2 bases from V and 3 bases from J, with 10 bases in between. The CDR3: CAWSRQGDTEAFF. The CDR3 DNA sequence: TGTGCCTGGAGTCGCCAGGGTGACACTGAAGCTTTCTTT.

J is TRBJ2-2 and V is TRBV18; tentative D call: TRBD1 (6 bases). The CDR3 runs to 14 residues. Deletions cut 8 bases from V and 6 bases from J, with 16 bases between. CDR1 is KGHSH and CDR2 is LQKENI in the germline V gene. CDR3 in DNA: TGTGCCAGCACCACAGGGAAAGGCGCCGGGGAGCTGTTTTTT. Encoded protein: CASTTGKGAGELFF.

V and J are TRBV20-1 and TRBJ2-7; D remains ambiguous. Germline V lookup: CDR1 DFQATT, CDR2 SNEGSKA (reference sequence). The CDR3 extends over 13 amino acids. V dropped 3 bases and J dropped 2 bases, with 11 bases sitting between them. CDR3 DNA sequence: TGCAGTGCTAGTTTTGACGAAGCCTACGAGCAGTACTTC. Encoded protein: CSASFDEAYEQYF.

This chain links TRBV6-5 with TRBJ1-3, with a tentative D call TRBD1 (6 bases). Between the trimmed V and J ends, which lost 2 bases and 2 bases, there was a span of 13 bases. The germline V gene has CDR1 MNHEY and CDR2 SVGAGI. This CDR3 is 16 amino acids long. DNA for the CDR3: TGTGCCAGCAGTTACAATTCGGGGGGGCCTGGAAACACCATATATTTT. Its protein product is CASSYNSGGPGNTIYF.